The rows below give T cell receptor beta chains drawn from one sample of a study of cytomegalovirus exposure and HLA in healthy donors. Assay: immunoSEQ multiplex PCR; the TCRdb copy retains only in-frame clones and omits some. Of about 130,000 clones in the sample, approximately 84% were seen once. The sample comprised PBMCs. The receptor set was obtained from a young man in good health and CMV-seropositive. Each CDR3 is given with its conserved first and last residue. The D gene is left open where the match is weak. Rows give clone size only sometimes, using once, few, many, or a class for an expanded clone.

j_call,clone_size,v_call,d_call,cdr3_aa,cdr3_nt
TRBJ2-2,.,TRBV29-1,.,CSAQEPLTGELFF,TGCAGCGCACAGGAACCTCTCACCGGGGAGCTGTTTTTT
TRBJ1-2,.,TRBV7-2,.,CASSPRTQAPNYGYTF,TGTGCCAGCAGCCCACGAACGCAGGCACCTAACTATGGCTACACCTTC
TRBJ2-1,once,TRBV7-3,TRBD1,CASSLGFGTGVDEQFF,TGTGCCAGCAGCTTAGGTTTTGGGACAGGGGTCGATGAGCAGTTCTTC
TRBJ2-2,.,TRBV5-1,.,CASSLASTQGLSGELFF,TGCGCCAGCAGCTTGGCGTCTACCCAGGGCTTAAGCGGGGAGCTGTTTTTT
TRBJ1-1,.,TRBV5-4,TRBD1,CASSSDRVAFF,TGTGCCAGCAGCTCGGACAGGGTTGCTTTCTTT
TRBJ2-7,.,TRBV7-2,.,CASSLGLGPRGEQYF,TGTGCCAGCAGCTTAGGATTGGGACCCAGGGGCGAGCAGTACTTC
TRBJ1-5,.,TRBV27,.,CPFRPQHF,TGTCCCTTCCGGCCCCAGCATTTT
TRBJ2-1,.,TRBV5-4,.,CASSPRGDKDNEQFF,TGTGCCAGCAGCCCCAGGGGGGATAAGGACAATGAGCAGTTCTTC
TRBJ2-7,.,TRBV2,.,CASSPSRAYEQYF,TGTGCCAGCAGTCCGAGTCGCGCCTACGAGCAGTACTTC
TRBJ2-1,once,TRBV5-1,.,CASSLISYNEQFF,TGCGCCAGCAGCCTGATTAGCTACAATGAGCAGTTCTTC
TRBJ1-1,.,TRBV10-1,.,CASSGGRPTDTEAFF,TGCGCCAGCAGTGGGGGGAGGCCAACGGACACTGAAGCTTTCTTT
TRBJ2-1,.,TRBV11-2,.,CASSFPGGEQFF,TGTGCCAGCAGCTTTCCAGGTGGGGAGCAGTTCTTC
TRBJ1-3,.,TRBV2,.,CASSRDSGSGNTIYF,TGTGCCAGCTCGAGGGACTCGGGCTCTGGAAACACCATATATTTT
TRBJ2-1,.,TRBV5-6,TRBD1,CASSLGDRVGNEQFF,TGTGCCAGCAGCTTGGGGGACAGGGTGGGCAATGAGCAGTTCTTC
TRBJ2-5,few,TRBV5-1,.,CASSGTPGETQYF,TGCGCCAGCAGCGGAACTCCGGGGGAGACCCAGTACTTC
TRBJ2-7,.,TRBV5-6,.,CASSLRVPYEQYF,TGTGCCAGCAGCTTGCGGGTCCCGTACGAGCAGTACTTC
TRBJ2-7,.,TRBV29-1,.,CSAADGPYEQYF,TGCAGCGCTGCAGACGGTCCCTACGAGCAGTACTTC
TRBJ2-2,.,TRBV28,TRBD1,CASSFRTGRTGELFF,TGTGCCAGCAGTTTTAGGACAGGGAGAACCGGGGAGCTGTTTTTT
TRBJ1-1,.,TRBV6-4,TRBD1,CASRVPGQGTEAFF,TGTGCCAGCAGAGTCCCGGGACAGGGGACTGAAGCTTTCTTT
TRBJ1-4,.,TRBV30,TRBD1,CAWSGDRTNEKLFF,TGTGCCTGGAGCGGGGACAGGACTAATGAAAAACTGTTTTTT
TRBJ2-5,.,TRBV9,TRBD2,CASSPPGAGVQETQYF,TGTGCCAGCAGCCCCCCTGGGGCGGGGGTTCAAGAGACCCAGTACTTC
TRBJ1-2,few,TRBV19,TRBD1,CASSTTGVGGYTF,TGTGCCAGTAGTACAACAGGGGTCGGTGGCTACACCTTC
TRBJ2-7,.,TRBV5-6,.,CASSSHSYEQYF,TGTGCCAGCAGCTCCCACTCCTACGAGCAGTACTTC
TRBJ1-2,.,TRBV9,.,CASSPRVGGYTF,TGTGCCAGCAGCCCCAGGGTTGGTGGCTACACCTTC
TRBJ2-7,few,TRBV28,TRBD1,CASRDRQSYEQYF,TGTGCCAGCAGGGACAGGCAATCCTACGAGCAGTACTTC
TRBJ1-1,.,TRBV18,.,CASSPDTGRGGTEAFF,TGTGCCAGCTCACCAGATACTGGTCGAGGTGGCACTGAAGCTTTCTTT
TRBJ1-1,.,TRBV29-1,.,CSVDSDRNTEAFF,TGCAGCGTCGACTCGGACAGGAACACTGAAGCTTTCTTT
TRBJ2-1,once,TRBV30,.,CAWRRTNSFNNEQFF,TGTGCCTGGAGGCGGACAAATTCATTTAACAATGAGCAGTTCTTC
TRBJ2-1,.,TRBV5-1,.,CASSLGGSPYNEQFF,TGCGCCAGCAGCTTAGGAGGTTCACCCTACAATGAGCAGTTCTTC
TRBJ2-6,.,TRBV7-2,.,CASSRQLGLGANVLTF,TGTGCCAGCAGCCGGCAACTAGGCCTAGGTGCCAACGTCCTGACTTTC